Presented here are 22 T cell receptor beta chains from one specimen sequenced in a study of shared clonotypes between healthy human individuals. Some clones are missing from TCRdb's copy, which holds only in-frame ones; the method was immunoSEQ multiplex PCR. The sample holds 1.4 million to 1.5 million clones, more than 95% seen once. The sample taken for sequencing was naive CD4+ T cells sorted from blood. Described subset: CD45RA+ positively selected. The source of these receptors is a man aged 30 to 39 in good health.

V gene TRBV7-6 combines with J gene TRBJ2-3; 7 bases match TRBD2. Germline values: CDR1 SGHVS, CDR2 FNYEAQ. The CDR3 length is 16 residues. V shed 0 bases, J shed 4 bases, and the junction held 7 bases outside the gene matches. DNA of the CDR3: TGTGCCAGCAGCTTAGCGGGATGGGAGGGGTCAGATACGCAGTATTTT. Its protein product is CASSLAGWEGSDTQYF.

V and J are TRBV15 and TRBJ2-3; the match to TRBD2 covers 7 bases. Trimming cost V 0 bases and J 1 base; bases outside gene matches: 13. The CDR3 is 19 residues long. Germline loops: CDR1 LNHNV, CDR2 YYDKDF (reference sequence). CDR3 loop: CATSRDRLAVRRGTDTQYF. CDR3 coding DNA: TGTGCCACCAGCAGAGATCGGCTAGCGGTTAGGAGGGGCACAGATACGCAGTATTTT. Filled out from reference TRBV15 and TRBJ2-3, the complete variable domain reads DAMVIQNPRYQVTQFGKPVTLSCSQTLNHNVMYWYQQKSSQAPKLLFHYYDKDFNNEADTPDNFQSRRPNTSFCFLDIRSPGLGDTAMYLCATSRDRLAVRRGTDTQYFGPGTRLTVL.

The rearrangement uses TRBV7-2 and TRBJ1-2, with TRBD1 identical over 8 bases. Germline assignment: CDR1 SGHTA and CDR2 FQGNSA. The CDR3 extends over 15 amino acids. J lost 4 bases, V lost 5 bases, and 9 bases had no gene match. This chain's CDR3 is CASSPGQGGFYGYTF. The DNA for the CDR3 is TGTGCCAGCAGCCCAGGACAGGGTGGCTTCTATGGCTACACCTTC.

This chain uses TRBV27 with TRBJ1-2, with D unresolved. Germline CDR1 and CDR2: MNHEY and SMNVEV (reference sequence). Trimming stripped 0 bases from V and 4 bases from J, with 15 bases between. The CDR3 length is 16 residues. The CDR3 sequence is CASSLSPGPAAYGYTF. The CDR3 bases are TGTGCCAGCAGTTTATCCCCGGGCCCAGCGGCCTATGGCTACACCTTC.

The chain uses TRBV5-1 and TRBJ2-2, with 7 bases aligning to TRBD2. V lost 3 bases and J lost 1; bases outside the gene matches: 3. Germline V gene sequence: CDR1 SGHRS, CDR2 YFSETQ. CDR3 length equals 15 residues. The CDR3 loop reads CASSSSGGNTGELFF. In nucleotides, the CDR3 is TGCGCCAGCAGCTCTAGCGGAGGGAACACCGGGGAGCTGTTTTTT.

The chain recombines TRBV11-2 with TRBJ1-5; possibly TRBD1 for D (5 bases). Germline V lookup: CDR1 SGHAT, CDR2 FQNNGV. Trimming took off 2 bases at V and 1 base at J, with 9 bases between the two ends. The CDR3 has 15 amino acids. CDR3: CASSLLRDSNQPQHF. In DNA, the CDR3 is TGTGCCAGCAGCTTACTCCGGGACAGCAATCAGCCCCAGCATTTT.

The chain uses TRBV18 and TRBJ2-3, with TRBD2 identical over 7 bases. With 3 bases clipped from V and 7 bases from J, the junction kept 16 bases outside the gene matches. The CDR3 totals 17 residues. CDR1 and CDR2 from the germline V gene are KGHSH and LQKENI. The CDR3 reads CASSPPRPGLEENTQYF. The CDR3 region has the DNA TGTGCCAGCTCACCCCCGAGGCCTGGACTAGAGGAAAATACGCAGTATTTT.

The V call is TRBV11-2, the J call TRBJ2-5; D unclear. Trimming took off 0 bases at V and 3 bases at J, with 8 bases between the two ends. Looked up from germline, CDR1 is SGHAT and CDR2 is FQNNGV. CDR3 length: 14 amino acids. CDR3 nucleotide sequence: TGTGCCAGCAGCTTAGACGGCGGAAAAGAGACCCAGTACTTC. This encodes CASSLDGGKETQYF.

J is TRBJ2-7 and V is TRBV6-6; D may be TRBD1 (6 bases). Trimming pared 7 bases from V and 9 bases from J, leaving 16 bases between. CDR3 size: 12 residues. The V gene's germline CDR1 is MNHNY and CDR2 SVGAGI (reference sequence). The CDR3 sequence: CASTEGTSTQYF. CDR3 sequence (DNA): TGTGCCAGCACCGAAGGGACAAGTACGCAGTACTTC.

The chain recombines TRBV11-2 with TRBJ2-2; TRBD1 is a possible D gene (6 bases). Germline V gene lookup returns CDR1 SGHAT and CDR2 FQNNGV. This CDR3 has 16 amino acids. V was cut by 5 bases and J by 4 bases, with 17 bases left in between. The CDR3: CASSVVRGHLTGELFF. In DNA form, the CDR3 reads TGTGCCAGCAGCGTAGTCAGGGGCCATCTCACCGGGGAGCTGTTTTTT.

V is TRBV5-1 and J is TRBJ2-7; 12 bases line up with TRBD2. J was trimmed by 3 bases and V by 4 bases; bases with no gene match: 8. Germline V gene data show CDR1 as SGHRS and CDR2 as YFSETQ. The CDR3 sequence is 16 residues long. CDR3 DNA sequence: TGCGCCAGCAGCGCGACTAGCGGGAGTCGAGGCTACGAGCAGTACTTC. Translation: CASSATSGSRGYEQYF.

The genes are TRBV28 and TRBJ2-6; D unclear. The V and J ends lost 4 bases and 0 bases respectively, with 10 bases between them. The CDR3 sequence is 16 residues long. Germline lookup yields CDR1 MDHEN and CDR2 SYDVKM. CDR3 bases: TGTGCCAGCAGTTGGAACCTAGTCTCTGGGGCCAACGTCCTGACTTTC. Residues: CASSWNLVSGANVLTF.

The CDR3 is CASSGGWGAPGETQYF. The CDR3 region has the DNA TGTGCCAGCAGTGGGGGGTGGGGGGCCCCGGGAGAGACCCAGTACTTC. The chain recombines TRBV27 with TRBJ2-5; D possibly matches TRBD1 or TRBD2 (6 bases each). The V end lost 5 bases, the J end lost 4 bases, and 20 bases lay between the germline ends. Per germline, CDR1 MNHEY and CDR2 SMNVEV (reference sequence). This CDR3 contains 16 residues.

The chain recombines TRBV9 with TRBJ2-7, with a tentative D call TRBD2 (6 bases). The V end was cut by 0 bases, the J end by 0 bases, with 13 bases between. Germline loops: CDR1 SGDLS, CDR2 YYNGEE. The CDR3 extends over 16 amino acids. CDR3 loop: CASSVDDWRGSYEQYF. As DNA, the CDR3 is TGTGCCAGCAGCGTAGATGATTGGAGGGGCTCCTACGAGCAGTACTTC.

The genes are TRBV11-2 and TRBJ2-3; no definite D call. The CDR3 sequence is 14 residues long. Germline assignment: CDR1 SGHAT and CDR2 FQNNGV. V lost 0 bases and J 6 bases, leaving 10 bases between the germline ends. CDR3: CASSLDDSRDTQYF. The CDR3 DNA sequence: TGTGCCAGCAGCTTAGATGACTCTCGGGATACGCAGTATTTT.

This chain links TRBV9 with TRBJ2-1, with 8 bases lining up with TRBD1. The CDR3 spans 15 residues. V dropped 0 bases and J dropped 10; count of bases not matched to a gene: 9. Germline CDR1 is SGDLS and CDR2 is YYNGEE. CDR3 in DNA: TGTGCCAGCAGCGTAGCCCCGGACAGGGATAACGAGCAGTTCTTC. Protein product: CASSVAPDRDNEQFF.

This rearrangement joins TRBV29-1 to TRBJ2-1, with 7 bases aligning to TRBD2. The CDR3 extends over 13 amino acids. Losses at the gene ends were 6 bases for V and 5 bases for J; bases not matched to a gene: 7. CDR1 is SQVTM, CDR2 ANQGSEA, per germline. CDR3 protein: CSVGRAGDNEQFF. The CDR3, as DNA: TGCAGCGTGGGGAGGGCCGGAGACAATGAGCAGTTCTTC.

The chain carries TRBV2 and TRBJ2-7; possible D gene TRBD1, 5 bases. Deletions cut 7 bases from V and 4 bases from J, with 11 bases between. CDR1 SNHLY and CDR2 FYNNEI come from the germline V gene. The CDR3 totals 12 residues. The CDR3 DNA is TGTGCCAGCACCGACAGTTGGTACGAGCAGTACTTC. This encodes CASTDSWYEQYF.

The chain couples TRBV4-3 to TRBJ1-2; 8 bases align to TRBD1. This CDR3 contains 14 residues. The V gene's germline CDR1 is LGHNA and CDR2 YSLEER. V shed 5 bases, J shed 8 bases, and the junction held 10 bases outside the gene matches. CDR3 nucleotide sequence: TGCGCCAGCAGCAAGGGACAGGCGGAGCGCGGCTACACCTTC. This codes for CASSKGQAERGYTF.

Of note for this clone: This same CDR3 is encoded by further DNA sequences in the sample. The chain is built from TRBV19 and TRBJ2-7; 7 bases map to TRBD1. This CDR3 comprises 12 residues. The germline CDR1 and CDR2 sequences are LNHDA and SQIVND (reference sequence). Trimming took 4 bases from V and 4 from J; bases not matched to a gene: 1. The CDR3 DNA follows: TGTGCCAGTAGTACAGGGGGATACGAGCAGTACTTC. Protein product: CASSTGGYEQYF.

The rearrangement links TRBV9 to TRBJ2-3, with 11 bases lining up with TRBD1. Germline V gene sequence: CDR1 SGDLS, CDR2 YYNGEE. The CDR3 spans 17 residues. The V gene end was trimmed by 0 bases and the J gene end by 3 bases; junction bases not matched to a gene: 6. Here the CDR3 DNA reads TGTGCCAGCAGCGTAGTAGTAGGGACAGGGGGAACAGATACGCAGTATTTT. This sequence encodes CASSVVVGTGGTDTQYF.

The rearrangement joins TRBV2 to TRBJ2-2; D is undetermined. In germline, CDR1 is SNHLY, CDR2 FYNNEI. The ends were cut back, 5 bases at V and 4 bases at J, with 17 bases in the middle. The CDR3 runs to 16 residues. CDR3 residues: CASSPFIVIGTGELFF. The CDR3, as DNA: TGTGCCAGCAGTCCGTTTATAGTAATTGGCACCGGGGAGCTGTTTTTT. The full variable domain, rest sourced from reference TRBV2 and TRBJ2-2, is EPEVTQTPSHQVTQMGQEVILRCVPISNHLYFYWYRQILGQKVEFLVSFYNNEISEKSEIFDDQFSVERPDGSNFTLKIRSTKLEDSAMYFCASSPFIVIGTGELFFGEGSRLTVL.